Listed below are T cell receptor beta chains from one sample, sequenced in a study of T cell responses to AZD1222 COVID-19 vaccine. The assay was immunoSEQ multiplex PCR, and TCRdb's table has in-frame clones only and misses some. The sample consists of some 110,000 clones, 80% to 90% of them appearing once. The sample consisted of peripheral blood, taken on day 0 of MenACWY control vaccination. Source of these receptors: an adult in good health. CDR3s include the opening cysteine and the closing phenylalanine or tryptophan. A D gene is named only where the DNA matches it firmly. Clone sizes are given selectively: once, few, many, or a class where the clone is expanded.

>TRBD1|TRBJ2-2|TRBV9|few
CASSPQGQGTGELFF
TGTGCCAGCAGCCCCCAGGGACAGGGAACCGGGGAGCTGTTTTTT
>TRBD1|TRBJ2-3|TRBV28|NA
CASSRDRGLTDTQYF
TGTGCCAGCAGCCGGGACAGGGGGCTCACAGATACGCAGTATTTT
>NA|TRBJ2-5|TRBV10-2|NA
CATASAGKQETQYF
TGCGCCACCGCGAGTGCAGGGAAACAAGAGACCCAGTACTTC
>TRBD1|TRBJ2-3|TRBV7-9|once
CASSNLRDRGRMVPAF
TGTGCCAGCAGCAACCTAAGGGACAGGGGGCGAATGGTCCCCGCTTTT
>NA|TRBJ1-5|TRBV4-1|NA
CASSQESGGKAQPQHF
TGCGCCAGCAGCCAAGAGTCGGGAGGGAAGGCGCAGCCCCAGCATTTT
>TRBD1|TRBJ2-3|TRBV5-6|once
CASSLLTGSADTQYF
TGTGCCAGCAGCTTATTGACAGGGAGTGCAGATACGCAGTATTTT
>NA|TRBJ1-2|TRBV11-2|NA
CASSLDWGNYGYTF
TGTGCCAGCAGCTTAGACTGGGGAAACTATGGCTACACCTTC
>TRBD2|TRBJ2-3|TRBV5-4|NA
CASSLDGSASGGDTQYF
TGTGCCAGCAGCTTGGATGGGAGTGCTAGCGGGGGTGATACGCAGTATTTT
>NA|TRBJ2-7|TRBV15|NA
CATSRDAGTASYEQYF
TGTGCCACCAGCAGAGATGCGGGCACGGCGTCCTACGAGCAGTACTTC
>TRBD1|TRBJ2-7|TRBV18|NA
CASSPGQGRSYEQYF
TGTGCCAGCTCACCAGGACAGGGTCGCTCCTACGAGCAGTACTTC
>NA|TRBJ2-5|TRBV11-1|NA
CASSSGTETQYF
TGTGCCAGCAGCTCAGGGACGGAGACCCAGTACTTC
>TRBD1|TRBJ2-1|TRBV11-2|NA
CASSLPGTGGNEQFF
TGTGCCAGCAGCCTCCCCGGGACAGGGGGCAATGAGCAGTTCTTC
>NA|TRBJ1-6|TRBV4-1|NA
CASSPPGQGSSPLHF
TGCGCCAGCAGCCCGCCCGGCCAGGGGAGTTCACCCCTCCACTTT
>TRBD1|TRBJ1-4|TRBV4-3|NA
CASSQYWAGGTLNEKLFF
TGCGCCAGCAGCCAATATTGGGCAGGGGGTACCCTGAATGAAAAACTGTTTTTT
>NA|TRBJ1-4|TRBV9|NA
CASSVGQTTNEKLFF
TGTGCCAGCAGCGTAGGACAGACAACTAATGAAAAACTGTTTTTT
>NA|TRBJ1-4|TRBV6-5|once
CASSAGKAEKLFF
TGTGCCAGCAGCGCAGGGAAAGCTGAAAAACTGTTTTTT
>NA|TRBJ1-6|TRBV19|medium-sized
CASSISFGEGNSPLHF
TGTGCCAGTAGTATATCGTTTGGGGAAGGTAATTCACCCCTCCACTTT
>NA|TRBJ1-6|TRBV6-2/TRBV6-3|NA
CASSLHRTEPSPLHF
TGTGCCAGCAGCCTCCACAGGACAGAGCCATCACCCCTCCACTTT
>NA|TRBJ1-3|TRBV3-1/TRBV3-2|NA
CASSGHGRSSGNTIYF
TGTGCCAGCAGCGGACACGGACGCAGCTCTGGAAACACCATATATTTT
>NA|TRBJ1-5|TRBV11-2|NA
CASSLTENQPQHF
TGTGCCAGCAGCTTGACTGAGAATCAGCCCCAGCATTTT
>TRBD1|TRBJ1-2|TRBV18|once
CASTGQVGPEDYGYTF
TGTGCCAGCACCGGACAGGTGGGGCCGGAGGACTATGGCTACACCTTC
>NA|TRBJ1-2|TRBV15|NA
CATSSLPMTETGDYTF
TGTGCCACCAGCAGTCTCCCGATGACAGAGACTGGGGACTACACCTTC
>NA|TRBJ1-2|TRBV29-1|NA
CSVPDTRYGYTF
TGCAGCGTTCCAGACACCCGGTATGGCTACACCTTC